This T cell receptor beta chain was documented in a study of blood T cell repertoires in COVID-19. At the level of the study: COVID-19 samples collected from the United States, Italy and Spain covered acute and convalescent phases. PBMCs, B-cell-depleted T cells, or T cells were the source of the cDNA or gDNA that made up the material.

Original analysis: The assay estimated nucleated cells by amplifying reference gene primers. Here immunoSEQ multiplex PCR was the method, and the copy in TCRdb shows in-frame clones only, minus some. V, J and clone size reflect that table, while D and trimming were determined from the DNA. The sample has approximately 64,000 clones, roughly 90% seen once. This CDR3 is built from 15 residues. Germline CDR1 is MDHEN and CDR2 is SYDVKM. With 5 bases clipped from V and 0 bases from J, the junction kept 5 bases outside the gene matches. This clone was counted only a few times. The chain links TRBV28 to TRBJ1-1; TRBD1 matches 8 bases. Sequencing was performed on peripheral blood. The clonotype was recovered from a man between 65 and 79 years old with acute or convalescent COVID-19. In DNA, the CDR3 is TGTGCCAGCAGTCCGGACAGGGCGATGAACACTGAAGCTTTCTTT. Encoded protein: CASSPDRAMNTEAFF.